This T cell receptor (beta chain) was identified in a study of blood T cell repertoires in COVID-19. Study details: Some COVID-19 samples were acute and others convalescent; all came from the United States, Italy and Spain. PBMCs, B-cell-depleted T cells, or T cells provided the cDNA or gDNA that made up the material.

The CDR3 is 13 amino acids. Germline V gene lookup returns CDR1 LGHDT and CDR2 YNNKEL (reference sequence). J was trimmed by 15 bases and V by 2 bases; bases with no gene match: 8. Seattle participants joined during active infection and were tracked over time. Per the original methods: Reference gene primer amplification in the assay estimated nucleated cell counts. Assay: immunoSEQ multiplex PCR; the TCRdb copy retains only in-frame clones and omits some. Clonal size and the V and J genes are those of that table, whereas D and trimming came from the DNA. The profile shows more than 100,000 clones, around 87% of them singletons.

The source material was peripheral blood. The V gene is TRBV3-1 (or the pseudogene TRBV3-2), the J gene TRBJ2-1, with 9 bases fitting TRBD2. The clonotype was recovered from a woman aged 55-75 years with COVID-19, enrolled during active disease. CDR3 in DNA: TGTGCCAGCAGCCAATCCCGCGGGGGGGCTTTGTTCTTC. It encodes CASSQSRGGALFF.